Reported below is one T cell receptor (beta chain). These data originate in a study of patients and donors after allogeneic stem cell transplantation. The V segment lost 3 bases and the J segment 6 bases; nucleotides outside the gene matches: 8. The CDR3 length is 15 residues. CDR1 is PRHDT, CDR2 FYEKMQ, per germline (reference sequence). One entry per CDR3 protein results from TCRdb running MiXCR on the RT-PCR reads. This repertoire shows fewer than 250,000 distinct CDR3 sequences, approximately 14% found once; its top ten account for roughly 10%. This chain joins TRBV13 and TRBJ2-7; 10 nucleotides line up with TRBD1. The clonotype comes from a human donor who was either an allogeneic HSCT recipient or a stem cell or donor lymphocyte infusion donor (not recorded which). It is not recorded whose cells these are; they may come from a transplant donor. Sequenced sample: blood, either unsorted or a sorted T cell fraction (not recorded which). CDR3: CASSFRGTGDLEQYF. The CDR3 DNA is TGTGCCAGCAGCTTCCGCGGGACAGGGGATCTCGAGCAGTACTTC.